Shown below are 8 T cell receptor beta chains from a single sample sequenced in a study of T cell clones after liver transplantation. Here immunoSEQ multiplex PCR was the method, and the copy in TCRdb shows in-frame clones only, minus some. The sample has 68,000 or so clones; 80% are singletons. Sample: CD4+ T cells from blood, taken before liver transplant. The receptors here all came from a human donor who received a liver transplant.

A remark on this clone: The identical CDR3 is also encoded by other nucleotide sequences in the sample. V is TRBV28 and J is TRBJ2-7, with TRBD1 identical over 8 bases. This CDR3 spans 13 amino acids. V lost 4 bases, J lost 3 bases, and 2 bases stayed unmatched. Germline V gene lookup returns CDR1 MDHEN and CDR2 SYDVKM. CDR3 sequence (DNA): TGTGCCAGCAGTTCCACAGGGGGCTACGAGCAGTACTTC. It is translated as CASSSTGGYEQYF.

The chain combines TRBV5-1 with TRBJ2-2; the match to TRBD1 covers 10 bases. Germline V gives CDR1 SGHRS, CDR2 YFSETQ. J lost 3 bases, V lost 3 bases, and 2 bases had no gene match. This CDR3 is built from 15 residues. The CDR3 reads CASSSGQGYTGELFF. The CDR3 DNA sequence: TGCGCCAGCAGCTCGGGACAGGGGTACACCGGGGAGCTGTTTTTT.

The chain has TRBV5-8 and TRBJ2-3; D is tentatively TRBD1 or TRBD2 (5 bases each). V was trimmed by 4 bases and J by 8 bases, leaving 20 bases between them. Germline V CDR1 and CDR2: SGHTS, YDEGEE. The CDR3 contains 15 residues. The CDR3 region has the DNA TGTGCCAGCAGCCCCCGGGACCTGGTACCGGGTACGCAGTATTTT. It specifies CASSPRDLVPGTQYF.

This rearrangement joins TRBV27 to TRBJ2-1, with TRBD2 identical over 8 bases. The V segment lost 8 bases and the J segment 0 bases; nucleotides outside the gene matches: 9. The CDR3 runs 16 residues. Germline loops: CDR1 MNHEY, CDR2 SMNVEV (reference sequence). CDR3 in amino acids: CASSRLSGSSYNEQFF. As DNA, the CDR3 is TGTGCCAGCTCGCGCCTAAGCGGGAGCTCCTACAATGAGCAGTTCTTC.

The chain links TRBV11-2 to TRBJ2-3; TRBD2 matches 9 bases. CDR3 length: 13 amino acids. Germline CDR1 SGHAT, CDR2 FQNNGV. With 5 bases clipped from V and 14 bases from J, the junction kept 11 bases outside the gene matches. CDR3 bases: TGTGCCAGCAGCACTCTTAGCGGGAGCCCGGGGTATTTT. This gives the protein CASSTLSGSPGYF.

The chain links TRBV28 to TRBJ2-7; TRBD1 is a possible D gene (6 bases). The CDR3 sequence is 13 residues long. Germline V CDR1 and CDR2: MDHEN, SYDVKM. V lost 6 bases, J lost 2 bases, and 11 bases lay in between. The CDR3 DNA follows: TGTGCCAGCAGCCACAGGGACCCCTACGAGCAGTACTTC. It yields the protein CASSHRDPYEQYF.

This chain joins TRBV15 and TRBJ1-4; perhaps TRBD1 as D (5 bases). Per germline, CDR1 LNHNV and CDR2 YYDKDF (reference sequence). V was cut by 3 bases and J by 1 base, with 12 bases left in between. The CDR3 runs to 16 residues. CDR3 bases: TGTGCCACCAGCAGTCAGATGGGGGGAACTAATGAAAAACTGTTTTTT. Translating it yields CATSSQMGGTNEKLFF.

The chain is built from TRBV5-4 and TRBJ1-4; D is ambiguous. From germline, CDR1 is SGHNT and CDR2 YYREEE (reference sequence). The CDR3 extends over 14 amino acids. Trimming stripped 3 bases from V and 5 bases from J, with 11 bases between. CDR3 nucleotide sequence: TGTGCCAGCAGCTCCGGGATTGGAAATGAAAAACTGTTTTTT. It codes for CASSSGIGNEKLFF.